This TCR beta chain was documented in a study of response to subunit inactivated influenza vaccine. Findings and caveats of the study: The authors put forward the suggestion that each seasonal influenza vaccination may bring in only a limited number of new T cells.

The germline V gene has CDR1 DFQATT and CDR2 SNEGSKA (reference sequence). V lost 0 bases to trimming and J lost 0 bases; unmatched junction nucleotides: 7. The CDR3 contains 16 residues. TCRdb reanalysed the RT-PCR reads using MiXCR and keeps one entry per CDR3 protein. This repertoire shows more than 400,000 distinct CDR3 sequences, around 7.7% found once; its top ten account for roughly 13%. With regard to this clonotype: Its target is not known.

Here the sequenced sample was PBMCs from blood, taken roughly 24 months after vaccination. This TCR was sampled from a man aged 50 to 75 who received an inactivated influenza vaccine. The chain employs TRBV20-1 and TRBJ2-7; TRBD1 agrees at 8 bases. The CDR3 here is CSARDQRDRSSYEQYF. DNA for the CDR3: TGCAGTGCTAGAGATCAAAGGGACAGGAGCTCCTACGAGCAGTACTTC.